Following are 5 T cell receptor beta chains from one sample sequenced in a study of T cells in Graves' hyperthyroidism and ophthalmopathy. Using RNA transcripts as the source, TCR beta CDR3 regions were amplified. HTBI primers were the set used in a first-round RT-PCR of the TCR CDR3. TCRdb re-derived calls from the multiplex PCR reads in MiXCR, one entry per CDR3 protein. Here the sample spans approximately 430,000 distinct CDR3 sequences, 15% to 19% being singletons. Sequencing input: blood. These TCRs come from a woman aged 18-29 years with Graves' hyperthyroidism.

This clonotype showed up many times. This chain uses TRBV7-9 with TRBJ1-5, with 9 bases lining up with TRBD1. Unmatched junction bases numbered 4, after V lost 5 bases and J lost 2 bases. This CDR3 comprises 15 residues. Germline values: CDR1 SEHNR, CDR2 FQNEAQ (reference sequence). CDR3 amino acids: CASSSRQGGNQPQHF. The CDR3 coding sequence is TGTGCCAGCAGCAGTCGACAGGGGGGCAATCAGCCCCAGCATTTT. The full variable domain, its missing parts supplied by reference TRBV7-9 and TRBJ1-5, is DTGVSQNPRHKITKRGQNVTFRCDPISEHNRLYWYRQTLGQGPEFLTYFQNEAQLEKSRLLSDRFSAERPKGSFSTLEIQRTEQGDSAMYLCASSSRQGGNQPQHFGDGTRLSIL.

This clonotype was counted at least ten times. The chain's CDR3 is CSGQNSNQPQHF. As DNA, the CDR3 is TGCAGTGGCCAGAATAGCAATCAGCCCCAGCATTTT. The chain employs TRBV20-1 and TRBJ1-5; no definite D call. The CDR3 has 12 amino acids. Trimming cost V 7 bases and J 0 bases, with 7 bases left between them. CDR1 is DFQATT and CDR2 is SNEGSKA in the germline V gene (reference sequence).

Ten or more counts support this clonotype. The chain joins TRBV11-3 to TRBJ2-1; 9 positions match TRBD1. Trimming at V came to 1 base and at J to 8 bases, leaving 3 bases not matched to a gene. CDR3 size: 14 residues. Germline assignment: CDR1 SGHNT and CDR2 YENEEA. CDR3 bases: TGTGCCAGCAGCTTAGGGACAGGGGTACATGAGCAGTTCTTC. This gives the protein CASSLGTGVHEQFF.

J is TRBJ1-1 and V is TRBV6-9, with TRBD1 as a possible D gene (6 bases). The CDR3 sequence is 19 residues long. Per the germline V gene, CDR1 is MNHGY and CDR2 is SVAAGI. V was trimmed by 4 bases and J by 0 bases, leaving 24 bases between them. CDR3: CASSFTDSGTQLMNTEAFF. CDR3 in DNA: TGTGCCAGCAGTTTTACTGATTCCGGGACACAACTAATGAACACTGAAGCTTTCTTT.

This clonotype was picked up many times. The chain joins TRBV12-3 or TRBV12-4 to TRBJ1-5; D unresolved. Trimming cost V 1 base and J 1 base, with 8 bases left between them. CDR3 length equals 15 residues. Here the CDR3 DNA reads TGTGCCAGCAGTTTAGGCACGGGGAGCAATCAGCCCCAGCATTTT. Its protein is CASSLGTGSNQPQHF.